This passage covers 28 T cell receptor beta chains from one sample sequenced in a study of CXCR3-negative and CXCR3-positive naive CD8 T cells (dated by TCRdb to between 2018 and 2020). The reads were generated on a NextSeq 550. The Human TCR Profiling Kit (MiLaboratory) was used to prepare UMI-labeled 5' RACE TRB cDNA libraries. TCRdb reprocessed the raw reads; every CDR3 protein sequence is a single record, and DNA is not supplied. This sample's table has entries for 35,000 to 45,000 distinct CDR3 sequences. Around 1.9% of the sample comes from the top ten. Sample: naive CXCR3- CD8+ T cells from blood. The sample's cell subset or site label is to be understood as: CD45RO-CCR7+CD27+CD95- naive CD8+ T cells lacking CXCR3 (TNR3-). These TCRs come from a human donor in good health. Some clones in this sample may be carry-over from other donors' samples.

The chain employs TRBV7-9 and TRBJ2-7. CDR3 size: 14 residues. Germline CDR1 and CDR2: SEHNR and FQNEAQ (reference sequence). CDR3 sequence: CASSLGPASYEQYF.

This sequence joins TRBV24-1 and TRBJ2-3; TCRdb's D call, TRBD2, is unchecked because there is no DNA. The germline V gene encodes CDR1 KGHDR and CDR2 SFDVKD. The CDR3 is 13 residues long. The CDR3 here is CATRAEVPDTQYF.

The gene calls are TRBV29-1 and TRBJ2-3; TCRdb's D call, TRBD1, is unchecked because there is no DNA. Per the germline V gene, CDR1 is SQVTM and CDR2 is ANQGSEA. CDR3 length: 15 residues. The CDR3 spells CSVETGDRSTDTQYF.

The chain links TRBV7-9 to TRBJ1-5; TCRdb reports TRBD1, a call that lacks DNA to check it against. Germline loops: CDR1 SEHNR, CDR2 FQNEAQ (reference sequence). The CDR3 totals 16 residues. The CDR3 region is CASSPALTGPRGPQHF.

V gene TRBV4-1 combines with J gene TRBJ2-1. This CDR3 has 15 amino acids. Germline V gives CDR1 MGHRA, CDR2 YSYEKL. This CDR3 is CASSLGGRSYNEQFF.

CDR3 amino acids: CASSQLGGSQDTQYF. This chain connects TRBV3-1 to TRBJ2-3; absent DNA, TCRdb's TRBD2 call cannot be checked. This CDR3 spans 15 amino acids. From germline, CDR1 is LGHDT and CDR2 YNNKEL (reference sequence).

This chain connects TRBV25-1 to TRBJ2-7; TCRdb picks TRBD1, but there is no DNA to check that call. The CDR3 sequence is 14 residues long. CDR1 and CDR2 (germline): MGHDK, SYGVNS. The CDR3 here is CASSGTGWAYEQYF.

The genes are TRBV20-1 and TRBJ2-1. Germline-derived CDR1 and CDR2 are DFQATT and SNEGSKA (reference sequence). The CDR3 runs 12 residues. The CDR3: CSASRSYNEQFF.

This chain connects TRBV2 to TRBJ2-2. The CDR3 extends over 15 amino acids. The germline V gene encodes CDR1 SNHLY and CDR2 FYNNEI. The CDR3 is CASSEPADLPGELFF.

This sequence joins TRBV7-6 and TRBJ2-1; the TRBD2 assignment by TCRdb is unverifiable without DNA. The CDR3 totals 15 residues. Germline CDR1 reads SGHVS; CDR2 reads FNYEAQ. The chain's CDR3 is CASSLTSGSRDEQFF.

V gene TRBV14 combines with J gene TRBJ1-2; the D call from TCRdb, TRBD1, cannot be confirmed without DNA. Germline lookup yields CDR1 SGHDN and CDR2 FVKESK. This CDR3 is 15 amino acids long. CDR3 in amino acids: CASSPSGGSFYGYTF.

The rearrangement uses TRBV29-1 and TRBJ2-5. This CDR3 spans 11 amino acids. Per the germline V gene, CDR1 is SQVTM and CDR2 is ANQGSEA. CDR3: CSVDGLETQYF.

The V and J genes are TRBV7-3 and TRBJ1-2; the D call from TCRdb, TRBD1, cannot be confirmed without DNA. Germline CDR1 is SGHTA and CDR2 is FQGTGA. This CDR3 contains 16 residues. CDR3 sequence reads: CASSLTGTGANYGYTF.

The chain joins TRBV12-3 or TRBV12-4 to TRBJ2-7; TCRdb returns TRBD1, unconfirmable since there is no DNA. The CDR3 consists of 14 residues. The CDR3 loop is CASSRDGASYEQYF.

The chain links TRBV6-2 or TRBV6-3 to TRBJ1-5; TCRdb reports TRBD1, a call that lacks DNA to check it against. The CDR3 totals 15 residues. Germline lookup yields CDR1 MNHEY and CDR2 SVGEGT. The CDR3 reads CASSYPGMGNQPQHF.

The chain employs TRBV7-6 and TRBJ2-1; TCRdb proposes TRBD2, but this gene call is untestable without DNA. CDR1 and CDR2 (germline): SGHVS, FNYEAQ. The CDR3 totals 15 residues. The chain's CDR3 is CASSLESGNNNEQFF.

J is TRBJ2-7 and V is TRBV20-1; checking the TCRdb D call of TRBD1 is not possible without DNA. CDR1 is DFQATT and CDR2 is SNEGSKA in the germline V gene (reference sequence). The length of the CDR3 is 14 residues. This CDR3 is CSALGQDSSYEQYF.

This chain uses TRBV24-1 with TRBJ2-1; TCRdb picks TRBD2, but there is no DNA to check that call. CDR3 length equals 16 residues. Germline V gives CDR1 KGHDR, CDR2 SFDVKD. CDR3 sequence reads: CATSDPSSTVGNEQFF.

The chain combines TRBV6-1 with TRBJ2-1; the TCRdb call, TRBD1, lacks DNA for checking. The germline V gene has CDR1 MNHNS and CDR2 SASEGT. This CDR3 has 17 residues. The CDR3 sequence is CASSEWPQGAEDNEQFF.

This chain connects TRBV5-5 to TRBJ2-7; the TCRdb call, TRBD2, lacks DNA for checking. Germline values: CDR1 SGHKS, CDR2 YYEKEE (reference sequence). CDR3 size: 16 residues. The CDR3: CASSLGTSLEVYEQYF.

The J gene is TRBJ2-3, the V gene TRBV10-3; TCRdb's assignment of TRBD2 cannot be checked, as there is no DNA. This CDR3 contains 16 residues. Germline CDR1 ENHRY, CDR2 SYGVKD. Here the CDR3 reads CATLVRTSNGADTQYF.

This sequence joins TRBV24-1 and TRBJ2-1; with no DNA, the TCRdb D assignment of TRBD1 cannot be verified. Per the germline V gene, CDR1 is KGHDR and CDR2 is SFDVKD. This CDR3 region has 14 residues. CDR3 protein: CATSDTGGGNEQFF.

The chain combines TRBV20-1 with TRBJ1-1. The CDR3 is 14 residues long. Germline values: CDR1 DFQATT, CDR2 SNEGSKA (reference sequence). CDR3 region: CSARDGRDSAEAFF.

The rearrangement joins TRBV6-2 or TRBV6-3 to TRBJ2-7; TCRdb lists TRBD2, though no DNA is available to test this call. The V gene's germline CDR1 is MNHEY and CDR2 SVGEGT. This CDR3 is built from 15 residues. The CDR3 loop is CASIQRTDSSYEQYF.

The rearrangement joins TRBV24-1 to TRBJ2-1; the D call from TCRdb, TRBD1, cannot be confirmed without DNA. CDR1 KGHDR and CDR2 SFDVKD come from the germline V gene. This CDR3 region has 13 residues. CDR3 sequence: CATRPTWGDEQFF.

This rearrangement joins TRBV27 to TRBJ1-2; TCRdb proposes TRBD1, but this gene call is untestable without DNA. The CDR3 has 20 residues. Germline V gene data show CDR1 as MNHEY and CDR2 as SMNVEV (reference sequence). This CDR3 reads CASTSRDGSTTHNLNYGYTF.

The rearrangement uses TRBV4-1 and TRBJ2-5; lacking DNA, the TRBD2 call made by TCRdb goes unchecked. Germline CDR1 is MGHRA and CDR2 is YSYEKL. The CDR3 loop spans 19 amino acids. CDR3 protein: CASSQDLLTSFPLQETQYF.

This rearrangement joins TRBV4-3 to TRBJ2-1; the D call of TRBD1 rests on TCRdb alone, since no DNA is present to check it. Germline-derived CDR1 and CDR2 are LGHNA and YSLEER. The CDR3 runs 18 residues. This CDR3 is CASSQDAQGRVYYNEQFF.